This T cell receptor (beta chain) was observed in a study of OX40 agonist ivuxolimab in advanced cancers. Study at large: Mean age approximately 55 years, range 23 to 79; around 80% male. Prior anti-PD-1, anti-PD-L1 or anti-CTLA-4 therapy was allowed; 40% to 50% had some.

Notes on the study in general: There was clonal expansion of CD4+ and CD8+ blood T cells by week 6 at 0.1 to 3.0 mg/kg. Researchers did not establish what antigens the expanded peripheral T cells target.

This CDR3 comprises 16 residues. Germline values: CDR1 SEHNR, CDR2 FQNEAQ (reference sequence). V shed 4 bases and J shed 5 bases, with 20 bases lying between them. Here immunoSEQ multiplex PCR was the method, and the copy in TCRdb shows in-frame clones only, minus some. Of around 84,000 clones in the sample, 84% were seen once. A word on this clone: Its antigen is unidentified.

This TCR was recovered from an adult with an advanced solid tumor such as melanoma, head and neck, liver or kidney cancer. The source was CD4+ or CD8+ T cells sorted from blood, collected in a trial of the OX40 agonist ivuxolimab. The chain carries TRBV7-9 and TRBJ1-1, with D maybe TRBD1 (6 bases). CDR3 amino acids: CASSSFGGGKKTEAFF. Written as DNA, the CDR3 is TGTGCCAGCAGCTCCTTCGGGGGCGGAAAGAAGACTGAAGCTTTCTTT.